This is a list of T cell receptor beta chains from one sample in a study of blood T cell repertoires in COVID-19. Profiled with immunoSEQ multiplex PCR; TCRdb holds only in-frame clones, not every one. Among approximately 270,000 clones listed, roughly nine tenths were seen once. The sequenced material came from PBMCs or T cells enriched from blood (not recorded which). These receptor sequences come from a human donor in a cohort exposed to, infected with or recovered from COVID-19 (not recorded which). The donor label of this sample is uncertain. CDR3s include the opening cysteine and the closing phenylalanine or tryptophan. D genes are given only for firm matches. Clone size is not always given. Where it is, it says once, few, many or a class for expanded clones.

TRBV7-9	TRBD1	NA	TRBJ1-1	TGTGCCAGCGACAGGGGGACGAACACTGAAGCTTTCTTT	CASDRGTNTEAFF
TRBV19	NA	once	TRBJ2-1	TGTGCCAGTAGTATTAGTTGGAATGAGCAGTTCTTC	CASSISWNEQFF
TRBV6-5	NA	NA	TRBJ1-1	TGTGCCAGCAGTTTCAACACCGGGACAGAAGCTTTCTTT	CASSFNTGTEAFF
TRBV2	NA	NA	TRBJ1-1	TGTGCCAGCAGTGAAGCGTGGGGAGGGGGCACTGAAGCTTTCTTT	CASSEAWGGGTEAFF
TRBV6-5	TRBD1	NA	TRBJ1-1	TGTGCCAGCAGTTTGGACAGGGTTGTTACTGAAGCTTTCTTT	CASSLDRVVTEAFF
TRBV7-8	NA	NA	TRBJ1-1	TGTGCCAGCAGCTTAACCAGGAACACTGAAGCTTTCTTT	CASSLTRNTEAFF
TRBV4-3	NA	NA	TRBJ1-2	TGCGCCAGCAGCCAAGACAGGGCGATGTCCCTTTATGGCTACACCTTC	CASSQDRAMSLYGYTF
TRBV19	NA	NA	TRBJ1-2	TGTGCCAGTAGTATGACACGCACGGGGTACTATGGCTACACCTTC	CASSMTRTGYYGYTF
TRBV30	NA	NA	TRBJ1-4	TGTGCCTGGCGTCCCGTACGGGTACGTAATGAAAAACTGTTTTTT	CAWRPVRVRNEKLFF
TRBV19	TRBD1	NA	TRBJ1-5	TGTGCCAGTAGTGAAGGCCGACAGGGTCATGGCAATCAGCCCCAGCATTTT	CASSEGRQGHGNQPQHF
TRBV29-1	TRBD1	NA	TRBJ2-7	TGCAGCGCCGGACAGGGGTCGACCTACGAGCAGTACTTC	CSAGQGSTYEQYF
TRBV7-6	TRBD1	NA	TRBJ1-1	TGTGCCAGCAGCTCCCGGGGACAGGGGAGGTCCACTGAAGCTTTCTTT	CASSSRGQGRSTEAFF
TRBV2	TRBD2	NA	TRBJ2-2	TGTGCCAGCAGTGGCGGGGGGAATTCGGCCGGGGAGCTGTTTTTT	CASSGGGNSAGELFF
TRBV7-2	TRBD2	NA	TRBJ2-7	TGTGCCAGCAGCTCCCAGCGGGGGGGCACGGACGAGCAGTACTTC	CASSSQRGGTDEQYF
TRBV19	NA	NA	TRBJ1-4	TGTGCCAGTAGTATAGTACCAACAGGGAAGTGGCATGAAAAACTGTTTTTT	CASSIVPTGKWHEKLFF
TRBV5-4	TRBD1	NA	TRBJ2-7	TGTGCCAGCAGCACAGACAGGGGAGGTTACGAGCAGTACTTC	CASSTDRGGYEQYF
TRBV4-3	NA	NA	TRBJ2-7	TGCGCCAGCAGCCAGGCTAGGGTAAGCGGCTACGAGCAGTACTTC	CASSQARVSGYEQYF
TRBV12-3/TRBV12-4	NA	NA	TRBJ1-1	TGTGCCAGCAGCCTTCACGGGACTGAAGCTTTCTTT	CASSLHGTEAFF
TRBV10-3	NA	NA	TRBJ2-5	TGTGCCATCAGTGGGGGCTCACAAGAGACCCAGTACTTC	CAISGGSQETQYF
TRBV20-1	TRBD1	NA	TRBJ2-7	TGCAGTGCTAGTGAACAGGGGGCTAACTACGAGCAGTACTTC	CSASEQGANYEQYF
TRBV6-6	TRBD1	NA	TRBJ1-2	TGTGCCAGCAGGCGGGACAGGGGGGCATCCGGCTACACCTTC	CASRRDRGASGYTF
TRBV24-1	NA	NA	TRBJ2-7	TGTGCCACCAGTGCCCAGGGGGGCTACGAGCAGTACTTC	CATSAQGGYEQYF
TRBV19	TRBD1	once	TRBJ2-7	TGTGCCAGTAGTGTGGGACAGGGTACCTACGAGCAGTACTTC	CASSVGQGTYEQYF
TRBV10-3	NA	few	TRBJ1-3	TGTGCCATCAGTGAGACAACCAGACAGGCCCCCTCTGGAAACACCATATATTTT	CAISETTRQAPSGNTIYF
TRBV5-4	NA	NA	TRBJ2-3	TGTGCCAGCAGCTTCGGCACAGATACGCAGTATTTT	CASSFGTDTQYF
TRBV19	NA	NA	TRBJ1-2	TGTGCCAGTAGTATTGTTTTCACCCGGGAAGCTAACTATGGCTACACCTTC	CASSIVFTREANYGYTF
TRBV24-1	TRBD2	NA	TRBJ2-3	TGTGCCACCAGTGATTCGACTAGCACTAGCACAGATACGCAGTATTTT	CATSDSTSTSTDTQYF
TRBV5-1	NA	NA	TRBJ1-5	TGCGCCAGCAGCTTGTGGCCCGGAGCCAATCAGCCCCAGCATTTT	CASSLWPGANQPQHF
TRBV5-4	TRBD1	NA	TRBJ1-4	TGTGCCAGCAGCTTGAAGGGGCAGGGGGCTAATGAAAAACTGTTTTTT	CASSLKGQGANEKLFF